What follows describes a single T cell receptor beta chain. The PCR made use of 60 Vbeta and 13 Jbeta primers. The table came from immunoSEQ multiplex PCR; TCRdb's copy has only in-frame clones and leaves some out. Seen here are 95,000 to 150,000 clones, more than 60% observed once, and the top ten hold roughly 8.6%. The record originates from a study of cytomegalovirus exposure and HLA in healthy donors. This CDR3 is 13 amino acids long. The germline V gene has CDR1 MDHEN and CDR2 SYDVKM. Trimming stripped 3 bases from V and 4 bases from J, with 10 bases between. This chain uses TRBV28 with TRBJ2-7; TRBD2 is a possible D gene (5 bases). This clonotype was sampled from a woman aged 40 to 50 in good health and CMV-seropositive. The sample was PBMCs. CDR3 sequence: CASSFGRGYEQYF. DNA for the CDR3: TGTGCCAGCAGTTTTGGACGGGGTTACGAGCAGTACTTC.